The 7 T cell receptor beta chains below come from one sample, sequenced in a study of T cell repertoires in cytomegalovirus infection. TCRdb analysed the reads with MiXCR anew, one entry per CDR3 protein. The sample consists of around 350,000 distinct CDR3 sequences, about a sixth of them appearing once. Source material: PBMCs. These receptors were obtained from a human donor in good health (CMV status not recorded). Some clones in this sample may be carry-over from other donors' samples.

The table lists this clonotype with many counts. CDR3 in DNA: TGTGCCAGCAGCGCCCGGGGGGATCAGCCCCAGCATTTT. Protein: CASSARGDQPQHF. The V gene is TRBV7-9, the J gene TRBJ1-5; a possible D gene is TRBD1 (5 bases). The germline CDR1 and CDR2 sequences are SEHNR and FQNEAQ (reference sequence). The CDR3 is made up of 13 amino acids. V lost 5 bases, J lost 5 bases, and 10 bases lay in between. The whole variable domain, remainder taken from reference TRBV7-9 and TRBJ1-5, is DTGVSQNPRHKITKRGQNVTFRCDPISEHNRLYWYRQTLGQGPEFLTYFQNEAQLEKSRLLSDRFSAERPKGSFSTLEIQRTEQGDSAMYLCASSARGDQPQHFGDGTRLSIL.

This clonotype was counted only a few times. The rearrangement joins TRBV15 to TRBJ2-2; D may be TRBD2 (7 bases). V dropped 0 bases and J dropped 4 bases, with 9 bases sitting between them. The length of the CDR3 is 15 residues. Germline values: CDR1 LNHNV, CDR2 YYDKDF (reference sequence). The CDR3 nucleotides are TGTGCCACCAGCAGAGAAGGGGGGGTCACCGGGGAGCTGTTTTTT. Its translation is CATSREGGVTGELFF.

This clonotype came up many times. CDR3 amino acids: CASSQDPRGTEAFF. In DNA, the CDR3 is TGCGCCAGCAGCCAAGATCCCCGGGGGACTGAAGCTTTCTTT. The J gene is TRBJ1-1, the V gene TRBV4-1; TRBD1 is a possible D gene (5 bases). The germline V and J ends were trimmed by 0 bases and 5 bases, with 10 bases remaining between them. The CDR3 consists of 14 residues. Germline V gene lookup returns CDR1 MGHRA and CDR2 YSYEKL.

This clonotype was detected many times. This chain connects TRBV5-1 to TRBJ1-1; D remains unclear. The CDR3 has 14 residues. Germline V gene data show CDR1 as SGHRS and CDR2 as YFSETQ. The V and J ends lost 1 base and 4 bases respectively, with 11 bases between them. CDR3 protein: CASSLHSGRTEAFF. CDR3 in DNA: TGCGCCAGCAGCTTGCATTCTGGGCGCACTGAAGCTTTCTTT.

The chain joins TRBV11-2 to TRBJ2-5; D is uncertain. The length of the CDR3 is 13 residues. CDR1 is SGHAT and CDR2 is FQNNGV in the germline V gene. V was cut by 5 bases and J by 5 bases, with 12 bases left in between. Written as DNA, the CDR3 is TGTGCCAGCAGCCCGGCTCGAAGGGAGACCCAGTACTTC. Translated, it gives CASSPARRETQYF.

CDR3 sequence reads: CASIRLAPKDRAGNTIYF. DNA of the CDR3: TGTGCCAGTATTCGTCTTGCTCCAAAAGACAGGGCTGGAAACACCATATATTTT. V gene TRBV11-3 combines with J gene TRBJ1-3, with TRBD1 matching over 7 bases. The germline V gene has CDR1 SGHNT and CDR2 YENEEA. The CDR3 loop spans 18 amino acids. The junction had 19 bases not matched to a gene; V was cut back by 9 bases and J by 2 bases.

This clonotype was recorded many times. This chain connects TRBV7-9 to TRBJ2-5; TRBD2 is a possible D gene (5 bases). The length of the CDR3 is 13 residues. Germline values: CDR1 SEHNR, CDR2 FQNEAQ (reference sequence). Trimming shortened V by 4 bases and J by 2 bases, and 8 bases separated the two germline ends. The CDR3 is CASSWTEQETQYF. As DNA, the CDR3 is TGTGCCAGCAGCTGGACTGAGCAAGAGACCCAGTACTTC.